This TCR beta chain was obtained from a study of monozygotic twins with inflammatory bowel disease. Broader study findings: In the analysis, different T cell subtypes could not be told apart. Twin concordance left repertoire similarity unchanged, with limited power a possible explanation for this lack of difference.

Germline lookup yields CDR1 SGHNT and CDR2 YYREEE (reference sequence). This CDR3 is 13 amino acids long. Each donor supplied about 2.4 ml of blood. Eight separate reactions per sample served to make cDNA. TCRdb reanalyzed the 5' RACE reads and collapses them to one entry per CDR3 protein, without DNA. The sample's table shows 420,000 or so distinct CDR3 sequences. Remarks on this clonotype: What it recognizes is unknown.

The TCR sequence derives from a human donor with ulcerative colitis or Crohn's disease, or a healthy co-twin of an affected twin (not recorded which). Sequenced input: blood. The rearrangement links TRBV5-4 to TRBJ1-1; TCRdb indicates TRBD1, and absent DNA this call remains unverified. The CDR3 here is CASGGIDYTEAFF.